The clone carrying this T cell receptor beta chain was recorded a few times. It was with 60 Vbeta and 13 Jbeta primers that the PCR ran. Assay used: immunoSEQ multiplex PCR; TCRdb lists only in-frame clones, some missing. The sample carries 180,000 or so clones, 60% to 80% recorded once. The entry originates in a study of cytomegalovirus exposure and HLA in healthy donors. Germline CDR1 KGHSH, CDR2 LQKENI. The CDR3 covers 16 residues. The V gene lost 4 bases and the J gene lost 7 bases, with 22 bases spanning the gap. This sequence originates from a man aged 45-65 years in good health and CMV-seropositive. Sequencing used PBMCs. V and J are TRBV18 and TRBJ1-2; the D gene is possibly TRBD1 (5 bases). The CDR3 DNA is TGTGCCAGCTCACTAGGCCGGGCCGGGAGGGACCTTGGCTACACCTTC. Residues: CASSLGRAGRDLGYTF.